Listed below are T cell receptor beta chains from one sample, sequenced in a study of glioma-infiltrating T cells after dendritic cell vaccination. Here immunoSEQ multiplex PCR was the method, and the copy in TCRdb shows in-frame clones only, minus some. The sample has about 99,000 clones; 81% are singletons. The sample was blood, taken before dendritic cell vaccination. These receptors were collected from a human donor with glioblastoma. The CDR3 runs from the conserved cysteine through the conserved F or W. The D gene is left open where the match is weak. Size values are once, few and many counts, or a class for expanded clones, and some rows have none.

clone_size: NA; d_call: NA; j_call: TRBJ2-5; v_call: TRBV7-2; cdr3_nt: TGTGCCAGCAGCTGGCAGGGATTTGAGACCCAGTACTTC; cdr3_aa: CASSWQGFETQYF
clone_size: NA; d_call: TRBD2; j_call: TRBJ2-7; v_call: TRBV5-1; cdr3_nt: TGCGCCAGCAGCTTGAGATCTAGCGGGGGGGCTATAAGTTACGAGCAGTACTTC; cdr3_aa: CASSLRSSGGAISYEQYF
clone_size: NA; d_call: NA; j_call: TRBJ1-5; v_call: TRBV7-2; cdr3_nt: TGTGCCAGCAGCTTATCAGGGCTCAGCAATCAGCCCCAGCATTTT; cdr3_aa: CASSLSGLSNQPQHF
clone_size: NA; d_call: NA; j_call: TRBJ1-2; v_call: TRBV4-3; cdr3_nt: TGCGCCAGCAGCCAAGACAGGGGCCTGACCTCTAACTATGGCTACACCTTC; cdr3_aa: CASSQDRGLTSNYGYTF
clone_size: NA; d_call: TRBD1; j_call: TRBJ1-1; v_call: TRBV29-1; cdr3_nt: TGCAGCGTAGGGACAGGGCAGAGCACTGAAGCTTTCTTT; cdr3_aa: CSVGTGQSTEAFF
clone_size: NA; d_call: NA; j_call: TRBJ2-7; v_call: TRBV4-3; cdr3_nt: TGCGCCAGCAGCCAAGGGGCAGGAGGTCTATCCTACGAGCAGTACTTC; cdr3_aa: CASSQGAGGLSYEQYF
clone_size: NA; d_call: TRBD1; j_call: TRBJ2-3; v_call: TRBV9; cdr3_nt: TGTGCCAGCAGCGCAGACCTGGGGGACAGGACGACGAGCACAGATACGCAGTATTTT; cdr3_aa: CASSADLGDRTTSTDTQYF
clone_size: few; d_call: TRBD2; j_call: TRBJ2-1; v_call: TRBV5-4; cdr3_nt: TGTGCCAGCAGCTCTCCCCGAGGACTAGCGGGGGCCACCGAGCAGTTCTTC; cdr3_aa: CASSSPRGLAGATEQFF
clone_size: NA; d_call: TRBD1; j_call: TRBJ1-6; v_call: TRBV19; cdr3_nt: TGTGCCAGTAGGCCCGGGACAGGGGAAGGTTCACCCCTCCACTTT; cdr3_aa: CASRPGTGEGSPLHF
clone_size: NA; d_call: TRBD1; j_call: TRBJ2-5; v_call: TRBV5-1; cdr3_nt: TGCGCCAGCAGCTCTCTACAGGGGGTGAGGGAGACCCAGTACTTC; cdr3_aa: CASSSLQGVRETQYF